Here is one T cell receptor beta chain with its context. Its antigen remains unknown. These data are taken from a study of cytomegalovirus exposure and HLA in healthy donors. Overall study context: Inside one of the first data releases sat about 85 million unique TCRs taken from HLA-typed donors.

In the PCR, 60 Vbeta and 13 Jbeta primers were used. Sequencing used immunoSEQ multiplex PCR; TCRdb keeps in-frame clones, though not all of them. Its clone listing holds about 140,000 clones. Between the trimmed V and J ends, which lost 4 bases and 9 bases, there was a span of 16 bases. The CDR3 has 13 amino acids. Study-wide findings and caveats: The authors later found most CMV-associated TCR beta chains appeared HLA-restricted.

This rearrangement joins TRBV5-3 to TRBJ1-1; unclear D gene. TRBV5-3 is noted as an ORF with a role that remains uncertain. The sequence derives from a woman under 30 in good health and CMV-seronegative. The sequenced sample consisted of PBMCs. Here the CDR3 reads CARSPVTQFQAFF. CDR3 nucleotides: TGTGCCAGAAGCCCCGTGACACAGTTCCAAGCTTTCTTT.